The rows below give T cell receptor beta chains drawn from one sample of a study of monozygotic twins with inflammatory bowel disease. TCRdb re-called the 5' RACE reads and gives one entry per CDR3 protein, without DNA. In total, the table holds hundreds of thousands of distinct CDR3 sequences. Input material: blood. The receptor set was obtained from a human donor with ulcerative colitis or Crohn's disease, or a healthy co-twin of an affected twin (not recorded which). Both conserved end residues are part of each CDR3.

v_gene	j_gene	len	CDR3aa
TRBV27	TRBJ1-1	14	CASSLSGLNTEAFF
TRBV20-1	TRBJ1-2	13	CSGGRMGIYGYTF
TRBV5-1	TRBJ2-3	16	CASSSGTGGATDTQYF
TRBV19	TRBJ1-6	14	CASSARAWDSPLHF
TRBV5-1	TRBJ2-6	14	CASGPGPGANVLTF
TRBV30	TRBJ1-1	13	CAWSVFRDTEAFF
TRBV10-3	TRBJ2-5	18	CAISELPSGGPLQETQYF
TRBV6-5	TRBJ1-3	17	CASSSYLGSGSGNTIYF
TRBV20-1	TRBJ2-2	15	CSASIAGVEAGELFF
TRBV29-1	TRBJ1-6	13	CSATTGPGETLHF
TRBV20-1	TRBJ2-1	15	CSARARTSGYNEQFF
TRBV6-1	TRBJ1-1	14	CASRGTALNTEAFF
TRBV5-1	TRBJ1-2	15	CASSPNAGANYGYTF
TRBV7-9	TRBJ2-3	14	CASSLTDRASSQYF
TRBV7-9	TRBJ2-4	12	CASSPGVNIQYF
TRBV7-9	TRBJ1-1	16	CASSGGQGPMNTEAFF
TRBV30	TRBJ2-2	16	CAWALGGRLNTGELFF
TRBV30	TRBJ1-3	12	CAWSPGGNTIYF
TRBV4-1	TRBJ2-5	16	CASSQVGTGVGETQYF
TRBV7-2	TRBJ2-1	16	CASSRTGTGRINEQFF
TRBV20-1	TRBJ2-2	13	CSASHIRAGELFF
TRBV28	TRBJ1-5	13	CASSFGGYQPQHF
TRBV5-1	TRBJ2-6	15	CASSLDSSGANVLTF
TRBV10-3	TRBJ1-3	16	CAISGQGKSSGNTIYF
TRBV6-5	TRBJ2-7	13	CASSYLGAYEQYF
TRBV11-2	TRBJ2-5	15	CASSFDGRAFETQYF
TRBV9	TRBJ2-1	16	CASSELDRGAYNEQFF
TRBV20-1	TRBJ2-7	15	CSAPPPVKDSYEQYF
TRBV12-3/TRBV12-4	TRBJ1-2	16	CASSLTPNGANYGYTF
TRBV12-3/TRBV12-4	TRBJ2-1	11	CATLGYNEQFF
TRBV20-1	TRBJ2-1	16	CSAKPITSEIYNEQFF
TRBV9	TRBJ2-1	15	CASSVDAAAYNEQFF
TRBV18	TRBJ2-6	18	CASSTIGQGAYGANVLTF
TRBV6-1	TRBJ2-7	15	CASSEYWDTSYEQYF
TRBV7-2	TRBJ2-7	15	CASSLSPSSSYEQYF
TRBV6-5	TRBJ1-5	15	CASSIQSGTNQPQHF
TRBV5-1	TRBJ2-4	16	CASSPPGTGAKNIQYF
TRBV5-4	TRBJ2-1	13	CASSEKGSNGQFF
TRBV5-1	TRBJ2-7	12	CASSRQGNEQYF
TRBV30	TRBJ1-1	13	CAWRHASGFEAFF
TRBV6-5	TRBJ1-2	13	CASRGRAFYGYTF
TRBV25-1	TRBJ1-3	13	CASSEWGRNTIYF
TRBV7-2	TRBJ2-4	12	CASSFGQGIQYF
TRBV20-1	TRBJ1-6	16	CSARDFRGVGDSPLHF
TRBV12-3/TRBV12-4	TRBJ1-2	12	CASSFGQGESTF
TRBV20-1	TRBJ2-3	15	CSARGQGKEVDTQYF